This TCR beta chain stems from a study of OX40 agonist ivuxolimab in advanced cancers. Study-wide points: Averaging showed that CD8+ T cells had more expanded clones than CD4+ did.

For this clone: What it binds is not known.

A history of autoimmune disease or systemic immunosuppression excluded patients. Assay used: immunoSEQ multiplex PCR; TCRdb lists only in-frame clones, some missing. This table holds over 70,000 clones, 80% to 90% found once. Between the trimmed V and J ends, which lost 5 bases and 6 bases, there was a span of 13 bases. Germline CDR1 and CDR2: MNHEY and SMNVEV (reference sequence). This CDR3 has 14 residues. This receptor was identified in an adult with an advanced solid tumor such as melanoma, head and neck, liver or kidney cancer. This specimen consisted of CD4+ or CD8+ T cells sorted from blood, obtained in a trial of the OX40 agonist ivuxolimab. This rearrangement joins TRBV27 to TRBJ2-2; no firm D call. The CDR3 DNA reads TGTGCCAGCAGTGCTAGGCTTGGGGCCGGGGAGCTGTTTTTT. This translates into CASSARLGAGELFF.